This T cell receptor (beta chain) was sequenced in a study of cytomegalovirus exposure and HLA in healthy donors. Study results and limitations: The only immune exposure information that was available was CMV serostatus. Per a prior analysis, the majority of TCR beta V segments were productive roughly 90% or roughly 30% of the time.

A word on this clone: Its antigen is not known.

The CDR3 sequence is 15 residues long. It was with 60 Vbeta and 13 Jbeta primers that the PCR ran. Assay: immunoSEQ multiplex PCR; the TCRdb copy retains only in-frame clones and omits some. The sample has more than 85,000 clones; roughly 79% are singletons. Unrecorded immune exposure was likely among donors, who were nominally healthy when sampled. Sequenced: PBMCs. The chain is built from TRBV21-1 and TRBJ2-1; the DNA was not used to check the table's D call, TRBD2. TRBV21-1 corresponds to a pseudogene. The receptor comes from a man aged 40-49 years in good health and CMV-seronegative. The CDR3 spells CASSQKAGGYNEQFF. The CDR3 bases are TGTGCCAGCAGCCAGAAAGCGGGGGGGTACAATGAGCAGTTCTTC.